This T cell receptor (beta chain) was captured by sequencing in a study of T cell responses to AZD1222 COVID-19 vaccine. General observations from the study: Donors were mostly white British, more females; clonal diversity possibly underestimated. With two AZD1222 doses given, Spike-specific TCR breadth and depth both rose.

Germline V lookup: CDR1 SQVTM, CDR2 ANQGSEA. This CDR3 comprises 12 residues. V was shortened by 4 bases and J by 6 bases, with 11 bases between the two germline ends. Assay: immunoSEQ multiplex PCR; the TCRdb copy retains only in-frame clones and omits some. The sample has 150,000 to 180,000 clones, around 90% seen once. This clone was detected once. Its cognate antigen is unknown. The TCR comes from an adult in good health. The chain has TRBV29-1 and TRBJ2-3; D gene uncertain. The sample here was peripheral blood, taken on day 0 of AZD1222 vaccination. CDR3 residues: CSVAPQSDTQYF. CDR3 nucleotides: TGCAGCGTTGCCCCCCAATCCGATACGCAGTATTTT.